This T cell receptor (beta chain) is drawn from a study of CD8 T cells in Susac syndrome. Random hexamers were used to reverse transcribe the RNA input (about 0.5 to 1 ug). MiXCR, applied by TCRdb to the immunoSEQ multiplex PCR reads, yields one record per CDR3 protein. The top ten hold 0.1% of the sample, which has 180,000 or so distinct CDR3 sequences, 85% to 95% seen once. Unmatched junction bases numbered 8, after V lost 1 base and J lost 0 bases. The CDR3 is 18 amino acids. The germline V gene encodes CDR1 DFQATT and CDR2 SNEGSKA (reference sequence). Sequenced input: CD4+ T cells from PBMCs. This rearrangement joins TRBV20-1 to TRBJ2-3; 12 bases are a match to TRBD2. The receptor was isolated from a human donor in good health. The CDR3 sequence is CSARGILAGGGSTDTQYF. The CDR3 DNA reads TGCAGTGCTAGAGGTATACTAGCGGGAGGAGGAAGCACAGATACGCAGTATTTT.